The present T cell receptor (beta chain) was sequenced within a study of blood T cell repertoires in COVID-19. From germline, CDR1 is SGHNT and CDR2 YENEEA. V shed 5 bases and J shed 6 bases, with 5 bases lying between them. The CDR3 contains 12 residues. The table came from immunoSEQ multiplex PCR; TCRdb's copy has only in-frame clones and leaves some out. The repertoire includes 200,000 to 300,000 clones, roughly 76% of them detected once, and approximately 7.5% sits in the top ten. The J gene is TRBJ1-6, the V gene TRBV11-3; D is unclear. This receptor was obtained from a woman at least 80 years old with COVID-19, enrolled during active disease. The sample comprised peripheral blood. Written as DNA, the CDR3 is TGTGCCAGCAGCGCGGGTAATTCACCCCTCCACTTT. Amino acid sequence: CASSAGNSPLHF.